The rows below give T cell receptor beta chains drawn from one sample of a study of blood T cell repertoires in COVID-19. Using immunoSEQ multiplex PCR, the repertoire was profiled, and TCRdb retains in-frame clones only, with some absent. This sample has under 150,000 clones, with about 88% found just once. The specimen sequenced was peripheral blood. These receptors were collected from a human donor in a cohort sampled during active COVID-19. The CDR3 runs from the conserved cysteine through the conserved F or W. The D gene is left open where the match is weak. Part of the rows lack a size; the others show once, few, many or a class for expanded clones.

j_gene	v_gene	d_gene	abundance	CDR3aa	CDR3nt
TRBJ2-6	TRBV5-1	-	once	CASSLGLAGANVLTF	TGCGCCAGCAGCTTGGGGCTAGCTGGGGCCAACGTCCTGACTTTC
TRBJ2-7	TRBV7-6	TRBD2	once	CASSYGLAGSSYEQYF	TGTGCCAGCAGCTACGGACTAGCGGGAAGCTCCTACGAGCAGTACTTC
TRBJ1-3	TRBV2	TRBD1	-	CASSRTGSGNTIYF	TGTGCCAGCAGTCGGACAGGCTCTGGAAACACCATATATTTT
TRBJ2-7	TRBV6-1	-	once	CASSEANPYYEQYF	TGTGCCAGCAGTGAAGCTAACCCCTACTACGAGCAGTACTTC
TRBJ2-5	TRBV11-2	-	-	CASSPRPGTQYF	TGTGCCAGCAGCCCACGACCGGGGACCCAGTACTTC
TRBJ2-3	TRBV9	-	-	CASSVIGEPSTDTQYF	TGTGCCAGCAGCGTAATAGGGGAACCTAGCACAGATACGCAGTATTTT
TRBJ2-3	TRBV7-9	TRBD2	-	CASSSETSGASTDTQYF	TGTGCCAGCAGCTCGGAGACTAGCGGGGCTAGCACAGATACGCAGTATTTT
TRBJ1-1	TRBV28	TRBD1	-	CASSPLQGTPSTEAFF	TGTGCCAGCAGTCCATTACAGGGGACCCCTAGCACTGAAGCTTTCTTT
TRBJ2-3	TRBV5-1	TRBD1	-	CASSVTTGGTDTQYF	TGCGCCAGCAGCGTGACGACAGGGGGCACAGATACGCAGTATTTT
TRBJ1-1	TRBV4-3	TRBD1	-	CASSPGTENTEAFF	TGCGCCAGCAGCCCCGGGACAGAGAACACTGAAGCTTTCTTT
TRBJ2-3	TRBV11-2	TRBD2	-	CASSSTSGGSRDTQYF	TGTGCCAGCAGCTCGACTAGCGGGGGGTCAAGGGATACGCAGTATTTT
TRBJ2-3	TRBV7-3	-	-	CASSLYGGLSTDTQYF	TGTGCCAGCAGCTTATATGGGGGCCTCAGCACAGATACGCAGTATTTT
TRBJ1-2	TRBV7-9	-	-	CASSSGGLASYGYTF	TGTGCCAGCAGCTCCGGGGGGCTTGCAAGCTATGGCTACACCTTC
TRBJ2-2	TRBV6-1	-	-	CASSEAPGGARTGELFF	TGTGCCAGCAGTGAAGCCCCTGGGGGGGCTCGCACCGGGGAGCTGTTTTTT
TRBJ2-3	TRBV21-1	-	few	CASSKAPTSDSSTDTQYF	TGTGCCAGCAGCAAAGCCCCTACTTCCGACTCAAGCACAGATACGCAGTATTTT
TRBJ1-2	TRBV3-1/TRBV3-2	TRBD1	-	CASSQDWTGGLGYTF	TGTGCCAGCAGCCAAGACTGGACAGGGGGTTTAGGCTACACCTTC
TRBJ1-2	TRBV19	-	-	CASTSGLQGGYTF	TGTGCCAGTACCTCGGGCCTCCAGGGCGGCTACACCTTC
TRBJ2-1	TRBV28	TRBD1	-	CASSLVGPGTGPPSSPVGQFF	TGTGCCAGCAGTTTAGTGGGGCCCGGGACAGGTCCCCCTTCCTCTCCGGTGGGGCAGTTCTTC
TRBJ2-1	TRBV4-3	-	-	CASSRRMRDNSYNEQFF	TGCGCCAGCAGCCGCCGTATGAGGGACAACTCCTACAATGAGCAGTTCTTC
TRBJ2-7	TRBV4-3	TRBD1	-	CASSQQAQDRAYEQYF	TGCGCCAGCAGCCAGCAAGCCCAGGACAGGGCGTACGAGCAGTACTTC
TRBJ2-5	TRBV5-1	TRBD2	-	CASSPTSEYQETQYF	TGCGCCAGCAGCCCGACTAGCGAGTACCAAGAGACCCAGTACTTC
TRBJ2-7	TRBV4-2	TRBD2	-	CASSQGLAGPYEQYF	TGTGCCAGCAGCCAGGGACTAGCGGGACCCTACGAGCAGTACTTC
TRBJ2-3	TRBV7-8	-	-	CASSPQTSTDTQYF	TGTGCCAGCAGTCCGCAAACTAGCACAGATACGCAGTATTTT
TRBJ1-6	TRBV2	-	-	CASSVGGPGKGSPLHF	TGTGCCAGCAGTGTGGGGGGACCAGGGAAGGGATCACCCCTCCACTTT
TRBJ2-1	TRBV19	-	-	CASSMGPTRATYNEQFF	TGTGCCAGTAGTATGGGTCCGACTCGAGCGACCTACAATGAGCAGTTCTTC
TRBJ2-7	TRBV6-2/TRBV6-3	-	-	CASSPPETEFSYEQYF	TGTGCCAGCAGTCCCCCCGAGACAGAATTCTCCTACGAGCAGTACTTC
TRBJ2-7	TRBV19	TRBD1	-	CASSSGTGLSYEQYF	TGTGCCAGTAGTTCCGGGACAGGACTCTCCTACGAGCAGTACTTC
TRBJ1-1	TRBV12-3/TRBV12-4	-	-	CASSFYTNTEAFF	TGTGCCAGCAGTTTTTACACGAACACTGAAGCTTTCTTT
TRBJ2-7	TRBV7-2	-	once	CASSLPVSYEQYF	TGTGCCAGCAGCTTACCCGTATCCTACGAGCAGTACTTC
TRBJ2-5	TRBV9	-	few	CASSVGPLGETQYF	TGTGCCAGCAGCGTAGGCCCCCTCGGGGAGACCCAGTACTTC
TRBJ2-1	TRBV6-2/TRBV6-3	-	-	CASSQTSREQFF	TGTGCCAGCAGTCAGACTAGTCGTGAGCAGTTCTTC
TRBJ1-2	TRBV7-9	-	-	CASSLGGGYTF	TGTGCCAGCAGCTTAGGCGGAGGCTACACCTTC
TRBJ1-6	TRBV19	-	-	CASSIGDRRNSPLHF	TGTGCCAGTAGTATTGGTGACAGGAGGAATTCACCCCTCCACTTT
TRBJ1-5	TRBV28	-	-	CASNPRLYAATYSNQPQHF	TGTGCCAGCAATCCTCGTCTTTATGCGGCAACTTATAGCAATCAGCCCCAGCATTTT
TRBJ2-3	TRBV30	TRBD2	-	CAWIPLAGGPDTQYF	TGTGCCTGGATTCCGCTAGCGGGAGGGCCTGATACGCAGTATTTT
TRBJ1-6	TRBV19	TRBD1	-	CASSEWTGSVSPLHF	TGTGCCAGTAGTGAATGGACAGGGTCGGTGTCACCCCTCCACTTT
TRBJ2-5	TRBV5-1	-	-	CASSSRGGSQETQYF	TGCGCCAGCAGCTCCCGAGGGGGTTCCCAAGAGACCCAGTACTTC
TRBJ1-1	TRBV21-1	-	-	CASSGDRGRGTEAFF	TGTGCCAGCAGCGGTGACAGGGGGCGCGGCACTGAAGCTTTCTTT
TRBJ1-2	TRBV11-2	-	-	CASSLVGGVYGYTF	TGTGCCAGCAGCTTAGTCGGGGGGGTCTATGGCTACACCTTC
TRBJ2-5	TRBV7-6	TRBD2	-	CASSPATSVGYRETQYF	TGTGCCAGCAGCCCAGCGACTAGCGTAGGTTACCGAGAGACCCAGTACTTC
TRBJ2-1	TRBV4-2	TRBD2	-	CASGIAGAQYNEQFF	TGTGCCAGCGGAATAGCGGGGGCCCAATACAATGAGCAGTTCTTC
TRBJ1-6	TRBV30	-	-	CAWRTTSSYNSPLHF	TGTGCCTGGAGGACAACAAGCTCCTATAATTCACCCCTCCACTTT
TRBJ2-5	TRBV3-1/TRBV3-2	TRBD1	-	CASSHGQGRETQYF	TGTGCCAGCAGCCATGGACAGGGAAGGGAGACCCAGTACTTC
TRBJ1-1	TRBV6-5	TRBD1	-	CASSLQGATEAFF	TGTGCCAGCAGTCTACAGGGGGCGACTGAAGCTTTCTTT
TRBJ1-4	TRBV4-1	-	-	CASSQVMGQRNEKLFF	TGCGCCAGCAGCCAAGTAATGGGGCAGAGGAATGAAAAACTGTTTTTT
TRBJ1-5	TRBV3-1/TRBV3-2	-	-	CASSQGQHNQPQHF	TGTGCCAGCAGCCAAGGACAGCACAATCAGCCCCAGCATTTT
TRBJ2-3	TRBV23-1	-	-	CASSQSPGEGPTTDTQYF	TGCGCCAGCAGTCAATCCCCAGGGGAAGGGCCGACCACAGATACGCAGTATTTT
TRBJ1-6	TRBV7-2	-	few	CASRRMGDAYNSPLHF	TGTGCCAGCAGGAGAATGGGAGACGCCTATAATTCACCCCTCCACTTT
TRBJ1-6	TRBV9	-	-	CASSVGQRDSPLHF	TGTGCCAGCAGCGTTGGACAGAGAGATTCACCCCTCCACTTT
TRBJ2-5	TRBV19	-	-	CASSQVIQETQYF	TGTGCCAGTAGTCAGGTTATTCAAGAGACCCAGTACTTC
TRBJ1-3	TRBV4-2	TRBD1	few	CASSKAGTGRSGNTIYF	TGTGCCAGCAGCAAAGCCGGGACAGGGAGGAGCGGAAACACCATATATTTT
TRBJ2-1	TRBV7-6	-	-	CASSLGALSRNEQFF	TGTGCCAGCAGCTTAGGGGCCCTTAGTCGGAATGAGCAGTTCTTC
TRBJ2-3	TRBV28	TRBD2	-	CASRWRGGRTDTQYF	TGTGCCAGCAGATGGCGGGGGGGCCGCACAGATACGCAGTATTTT
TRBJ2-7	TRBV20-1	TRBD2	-	CSASHGGGNSYEQYF	TGCAGTGCTAGTCACGGGGGAGGGAATTCCTACGAGCAGTACTTC
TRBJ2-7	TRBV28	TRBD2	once	CATLRLAGGEQYF	TGTGCCACGTTAAGACTAGCGGGAGGTGAGCAGTACTTC
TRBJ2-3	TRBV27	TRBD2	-	CASSLNAWEGTDTQYF	TGTGCCAGCAGTTTAAACGCGTGGGAGGGTACAGATACGCAGTATTTT